Detailed here is one T cell receptor beta chain. The target antigen is unknown. TCR alpha and beta CDR3 regions were amplified from RNA using iRepertoire nested multiplex PCR. One-step reverse transcription and amplification started from approximately 100-400 ng of tissue mRNA or PBMC total RNA. TCRdb reanalysed the multiplex PCR reads using MiXCR and keeps one entry per CDR3 protein. This table has about 140,000 distinct CDR3 sequences, roughly two fifths appearing once. This entry comes from a study of glioma-infiltrating T cells. Study findings and constraints: Very few CDR3 sequences were shared between tissue and blood. Tissue-blood divergence was below expectation in non-neoplastic patients, above in gliomas.

The sequenced material came from glioma tissue, nonneoplastic brain tissue, or PBMCs (not recorded which). The TCR was taken from a human donor with low-grade glioma or glioblastoma, undergoing nonglioma brain surgery, or in good health (not recorded which).

CDR3 DNA sequence: TGCAGTGCCGTCGGCTCCGAAGGAGCTTTCTTT. Amino acids: CSAVGSEGAFF. This rearrangement joins TRBV20-1 to TRBJ1-1, with D unclear. Germline V gene sequence: CDR1 DFQATT, CDR2 SNEGSKA (reference sequence). The CDR3 extends over 11 amino acids. The germline V and J ends were trimmed by 6 bases and 10 bases, with 15 bases remaining between them.